Listed below are T cell receptor beta chains from one sample, sequenced in a study of blood T cell repertoires in COVID-19. Generated by immunoSEQ multiplex PCR, the TCRdb table keeps only in-frame clones and is missing some. The repertoire has roughly 430,000 clones, roughly 90% of them found once; the top ten carry roughly 1.9%. The sequencing sample was made of PBMCs or T cells enriched from blood (not recorded which). These receptors all stem from a woman aged 40-49 years with acute COVID-19. The CDR3 runs from the conserved cysteine through the conserved F or W. The D gene is left open where the match is weak. Size is omitted from some rows. Given values are once, few, many or a class for expanded clones.

clone size	D gene	V gene	J gene	CDR3 length	CDR3 protein	CDR3 DNA
once	NA	TRBV7-2	TRBJ2-5	12	CASSAQQETQYF	TGTGCCAGCAGCGCACAGCAAGAGACCCAGTACTTC
NA	TRBD1	TRBV5-6	TRBJ1-2	16	CASSLSGNRGHYGYTF	TGTGCCAGCAGCTTGTCGGGTAACAGGGGGCACTATGGCTACACCTTC
NA	NA	TRBV14	TRBJ2-5	13	CASSQGQKETQYF	TGTGCCAGCAGCCAAGGACAGAAAGAGACCCAGTACTTC
NA	TRBD1	TRBV5-4	TRBJ1-2	15	CASSSWDRGFGGYTF	TGTGCCAGCAGCAGCTGGGACAGGGGATTTGGGGGCTACACCTTC
NA	TRBD2	TRBV2	TRBJ2-3	15	CASSYSGGATDTQYF	TGTGCCAGCAGTTATAGCGGGGGGGCAACAGATACGCAGTATTTT
NA	NA	TRBV18	TRBJ1-1	13	CASSPGGNTEAFF	TGTGCCAGCTCACCGGGAGGGAACACTGAAGCTTTCTTT
NA	NA	TRBV5-1	TRBJ1-2	14	CASSLDAENYGYTF	TGCGCCAGCAGCTTGGACGCAGAAAACTATGGCTACACCTTC
NA	NA	TRBV13	TRBJ2-2	17	CASSRLSVGINTGELFF	TGTGCCAGCAGCCGACTGTCCGTCGGAATTAACACCGGGGAGCTGTTTTTT
NA	NA	TRBV7-9	TRBJ1-3	13	CATLGLSGNTIYF	TGTGCCACCCTGGGGCTCTCTGGAAACACCATATATTTT
NA	TRBD1	TRBV5-5	TRBJ1-1	15	CASSVGTGRSTEAFF	TGTGCCAGCAGCGTGGGGACAGGAAGGAGCACTGAAGCTTTCTTT
NA	NA	TRBV5-6	TRBJ1-2	15	CASSSWRKGALGYTF	TGTGCCAGCAGCTCCTGGAGAAAAGGAGCTCTTGGCTACACCTTC
NA	NA	TRBV19	TRBJ1-2	13	CASTPSEGYGYTF	TGTGCCAGTACTCCAAGCGAAGGCTATGGCTACACCTTC
NA	TRBD1	TRBV6-5	TRBJ2-1	15	CASRARTGENNEQFF	TGTGCCAGCAGAGCCCGGACAGGGGAGAACAATGAGCAGTTCTTC
NA	NA	TRBV6-5	TRBJ1-3	14	CASISTASGNTIYF	TGTGCCAGCATTTCGACAGCCTCTGGAAACACCATATATTTT
NA	NA	TRBV15	TRBJ1-1	15	CATSRDGRGNTEAFF	TGTGCCACCAGCAGAGATGGACGGGGGAACACTGAAGCTTTCTTT
NA	TRBD1	TRBV29-1	TRBJ2-7	12	CSVTGTGVEQYF	TGCAGCGTTACCGGGACAGGGGTCGAGCAGTACTTC
NA	NA	TRBV29-1	TRBJ1-1	15	CSVVLRAGIGAEAFF	TGCAGCGTTGTGCTCCGGGCGGGGATCGGGGCTGAAGCTTTCTTT
NA	NA	TRBV5-1	TRBJ1-4	14	CASSLAGQNEKLFF	TGCGCCAGCAGCTTGGCTGGCCAGAATGAAAAACTGTTTTTT
NA	TRBD2	TRBV3-1/TRBV3-2	TRBJ2-5	17	CASSLDLSGGAQETQYF	TGTGCCAGCAGCCTCGACCTTAGCGGGGGGGCCCAAGAGACCCAGTACTTC
NA	NA	TRBV11-3	TRBJ2-1	17	CASSLDGRAGAYNEQFF	TGTGCCAGCAGCTTAGATGGTCGGGCAGGGGCCTACAATGAGCAGTTCTTC
once	NA	TRBV5-5	TRBJ1-5	14	CASSLYAYNQPQHF	TGTGCCAGCAGCTTGTACGCCTACAATCAGCCCCAGCATTTT
NA	NA	TRBV19	TRBJ1-5	13	CASSRTLNQPQHF	TGTGCCAGTAGTCGGACTCTCAATCAGCCCCAGCATTTT
NA	TRBD1	TRBV29-1	TRBJ2-7	13	CSVGQTGPYEQYF	TGCAGCGTTGGGCAGACAGGGCCGTACGAGCAGTACTTC
once	TRBD2	TRBV27	TRBJ2-3	16	CASSLSGSGVPGTQYF	TGTGCCAGCAGTTTATCGGGTAGCGGGGTCCCAGGTACGCAGTATTTT
NA	TRBD1	TRBV7-2	TRBJ1-1	13	CASSSWTGLEAFF	TGTGCCAGCAGCTCATGGACAGGGCTGGAAGCTTTCTTT
NA	NA	TRBV21-1	TRBJ2-3	18	CASSKSPGGVQSTDTQYF	TGTGCCAGCAGCAAATCGCCGGGTGGTGTGCAGAGCACAGATACGCAGTATTTT
NA	TRBD1	TRBV27	TRBJ1-5	16	CASSSLGTGGNQPQHF	TGTGCCAGCAGTTCCCTCGGGACAGGGGGCAATCAGCCCCAGCATTTT
once	TRBD1	TRBV2	TRBJ1-2	13	CASSERQGLGYTF	TGTGCCAGCAGTGAACGACAGGGGCTTGGCTACACCTTC
NA	TRBD1	TRBV3-1/TRBV3-2	TRBJ1-2	15	CASSPQDRAMRGYTF	TGTGCCAGCAGCCCTCAGGACAGGGCCATGAGGGGCTACACCTTC
NA	NA	TRBV10-3	TRBJ1-6	15	CAISYGDTGESPLHF	TGTGCCATCAGTTATGGGGACACGGGTGAGTCACCCCTCCACTTT
NA	TRBD1	TRBV9	TRBJ1-2	16	CASSVDPQTGGYGYTF	TGTGCCAGCAGCGTAGACCCACAGACAGGGGGCTATGGCTACACCTTC
NA	NA	TRBV21-1	TRBJ1-5	18	CASRLTLPDRVTGQPQHF	TGTGCCAGCCGCCTAACCCTTCCGGACAGGGTAACGGGTCAGCCCCAGCATTTT
NA	TRBD1	TRBV30	TRBJ2-7	14	CAWSDDRGLVEQYF	TGTGCCTGGAGTGATGACAGGGGGCTAGTCGAGCAGTACTTC
NA	TRBD1	TRBV3-1/TRBV3-2	TRBJ1-2	15	CASSPVTGENYGYTF	TGTGCCAGCAGCCCGGTGACAGGGGAGAACTATGGCTACACCTTC
NA	TRBD2	TRBV2	TRBJ2-1	14	CASNGLAGGHQQFF	TGTGCCAGCAATGGGCTAGCGGGGGGACACCAGCAGTTCTTC
NA	TRBD1	TRBV7-9	TRBJ2-1	13	CASNGQGKNEQFF	TGTGCCAGCAACGGACAGGGCAAGAATGAGCAGTTCTTC
NA	NA	TRBV7-2	TRBJ2-3	15	CASSFGGRGIDTQYF	TGTGCCAGCAGCTTCGGGGGCAGGGGGATAGATACGCAGTATTTT
NA	NA	TRBV3-1/TRBV3-2	TRBJ1-5	14	CASSPNSRGQPQHF	TGTGCCAGCAGCCCGAACTCCAGGGGCCAGCCCCAGCATTTT
NA	TRBD1	TRBV2	TRBJ2-7	14	CASSRTGSADEQYF	TGTGCCAGCAGCCGGACAGGGTCGGCGGACGAGCAGTACTTC
NA	NA	TRBV5-1	TRBJ2-7	15	CASSLYGDHSYEQYF	TGCGCCAGCAGCTTGTACGGGGATCACTCCTACGAGCAGTACTTC
NA	NA	TRBV4-1	TRBJ1-4	16	CASSLGLGGGNEKLFF	TGCGCCAGCAGCCTAGGGTTGGGCGGAGGTAATGAAAAACTGTTTTTT
NA	TRBD1	TRBV11-3	TRBJ2-1	14	CASSGDRGGNEQFF	TGTGCCAGCAGCGGGGACAGGGGCGGAAATGAGCAGTTCTTC
many	TRBD2	TRBV19	TRBJ2-1	15	CASSLGTSGVNEQFF	TGTGCCAGTAGTTTGGGGACTAGCGGTGTCAATGAGCAGTTCTTC
NA	TRBD1	TRBV30	TRBJ2-5	15	CAWSPSTGGDETQYF	TGTGCCTGGAGTCCATCGACAGGGGGCGACGAGACCCAGTACTTC
NA	TRBD1	TRBV9	TRBJ1-1	15	CASSPRDRAFTEAFF	TGTGCCAGCAGCCCCCGGGACAGGGCTTTCACTGAAGCTTTCTTT